This T cell receptor beta chain was documented in a study of CD8 T cells in Susac syndrome. V was cut by 7 bases and J by 1 base, with 12 bases left in between. This CDR3 has 14 amino acids. This clonotype was seen once. RNA was extracted with the RNeasy kit, and a quantity of roughly 0.5 to 1 ug was reverse transcribed using random hexamers. TCRdb itself ran the immunoSEQ multiplex PCR reads through MiXCR, one entry per CDR3 protein. Among around 190,000 distinct CDR3 sequences, over 85% were seen once, and the ten largest hold 0.1%. This TCR was recovered from a human donor in good health. The sample comprised CD4+ T cells from PBMCs. This sequence joins TRBV23-1 and TRBJ2-3; a possible D gene is TRBD1 (6 bases). TRBV23-1 is an ORF, and what it does is uncertain. Here the CDR3 reads CASIVRTGTDTQYF. DNA of the CDR3: TGCGCCAGCATAGTACGGACAGGCACAGATACGCAGTATTTT.